This record looks at one T cell receptor (beta chain) sequence and its context. Its matching antigen is unknown. The data are from a study of OX40 agonist ivuxolimab in advanced cancers. Study-wide background: Patients took ivuxolimab, an agonistic anti-OX40 (CD134) antibody. Anti-PD-1, anti-PD-L1 or anti-CTLA-4 therapy given earlier was allowed, and about 38% had some. Broader study findings: In CD8+ T cells, expanded clones were on average more numerous than in CD4+.

Patients were ineligible given autoimmune disease history or systemic immunosuppression. V gave up 1 base and J gave up 7 bases; unmatched junction bases: 3. The CDR3 runs 13 residues. Germline V CDR1 and CDR2: MDHEN, SYDVKM. Generated by immunoSEQ multiplex PCR, the TCRdb table keeps only in-frame clones and is missing some. The data hold approximately 70,000 clones, with roughly 80% observed a single time. The rearrangement uses TRBV28 and TRBJ1-1; 7 nucleotides line up with TRBD1. The sample here was CD4+ or CD8+ T cells sorted from blood, taken in a trial of the OX40 agonist ivuxolimab. The clonotype comes from an adult with an advanced solid tumor such as melanoma, head and neck, liver or kidney cancer. CDR3: CASSLYRGFEAFF. In DNA form, the CDR3 reads TGTGCCAGCAGTTTATACAGGGGCTTTGAAGCTTTCTTT.